The 24 T cell receptor beta chains reported below all come from one sample, sequenced in a study of blood T cell repertoires in COVID-19. Sequencing was performed with immunoSEQ multiplex PCR; in TCRdb, only in-frame clones are kept and a portion is missing. The profile shows approximately 170,000 clones, about 80% of them singletons. The specimen was peripheral blood. Receptor source: a human donor with acute or convalescent COVID-19. The donor label of this sample is uncertain.

CDR3 loop: CASSPQGVGYTF. The CDR3 DNA reads TGTGCCAGCAGCCCCCAGGGCGTTGGCTACACCTTC. The V and J genes are TRBV7-9 and TRBJ1-2, with D possibly matching TRBD1 (5 bases). V shed 5 bases and J shed 7 bases, with 11 bases lying between them. Per germline, CDR1 SEHNR and CDR2 FQNEAQ (reference sequence). CDR3 length: 12 amino acids.

V is TRBV28 and J is TRBJ2-3; 12 nucleotides line up with TRBD2. The CDR3 length is 18 residues. Trimming removed 3 bases from V and 5 bases from J; junction bases left unmatched: 12. CDR1 and CDR2 (germline): MDHEN, SYDVKM. CDR3 in amino acids: CASSFQRRLAGDRDTQYF. CDR3 nucleotides: TGTGCCAGCAGTTTCCAGCGAAGACTAGCGGGAGATCGAGATACGCAGTATTTT.

This CDR3 reads CASSLIGTSGTLNTDTQYF. CDR3 nucleotides: TGTGCCAGCAGCCTAATTGGGACTAGCGGGACCCTCAACACAGATACGCAGTATTTT. The chain combines TRBV28 with TRBJ2-3, with 13 bases identical to TRBD2. V lost 6 bases to trimming and J lost 2 bases; unmatched junction nucleotides: 14. This CDR3 contains 19 residues. Germline CDR1 is MDHEN and CDR2 is SYDVKM. The variable domain in full, with the rest retrieved from reference TRBV28 and TRBJ2-3, is DVKVTQSSRYLVKRTGEKVFLECVQDMDHENMFWYRQDPGLGLRLIYFSYDVKMKEKGDIPEGYSVSREKKERFSLILESASTNQTSMYLCASSLIGTSGTLNTDTQYFGPGTRLTVL.

This chain links TRBV5-4 with TRBJ2-3; 12 bases align to TRBD2. The V and J ends lost 2 bases and 3 bases, in that order; junction bases with no gene match: 4. The CDR3 loop spans 16 amino acids. In germline, CDR1 is SGHNT, CDR2 YYREEE (reference sequence). The chain's CDR3 is CASSFASGGATDTQYF. CDR3 DNA: TGTGCCAGCAGCTTCGCTAGCGGGGGGGCTACAGATACGCAGTATTTT.

The chain is built from TRBV11-2 and TRBJ1-1, with 8 bases that match TRBD1. V gave up 5 bases and J gave up 5 bases; unmatched junction bases: 7. Germline V gene data show CDR1 as SGHAT and CDR2 as FQNNGV. The CDR3 is made up of 14 amino acids. The CDR3 loop is CASSPRQGRTEAFF. As DNA, the CDR3 is TGTGCCAGCAGCCCCAGACAGGGGAGGACTGAAGCTTTCTTT.

The chain links TRBV28 to TRBJ2-7; a weak D match, TRBD2 (6 bases). The germline V and J ends were trimmed by 4 bases and 0 bases, with 13 bases remaining between them. The CDR3 has 15 amino acids. Germline V gene data show CDR1 as MDHEN and CDR2 as SYDVKM. The CDR3 DNA reads TGTGCCAGCAGTTCCGGGACTCCAAGCTCCTACGAGCAGTACTTC. It specifies CASSSGTPSSYEQYF.

This chain joins TRBV9 and TRBJ2-2; weak D call: TRBD2 (5 bases). The CDR3 length is 15 residues. Trimming left V 0 bases short and J 2 bases short, with 8 bases between. The germline V gene encodes CDR1 SGDLS and CDR2 YYNGEE. The CDR3 is CASSVVPGNTGELFF. For the CDR3, the DNA is TGTGCCAGCAGCGTAGTTCCGGGAAACACCGGGGAGCTGTTTTTT.

This clone was observed once. V and J are TRBV10-3 and TRBJ2-1; TRBD2 matches 7 bases. CDR3 size: 14 residues. The junction had 15 bases not matched to a gene; V was cut back by 10 bases and J by 9 bases. The V gene's germline CDR1 is ENHRY and CDR2 SYGVKD. The CDR3 protein is CATVVGGGPSEQFF. CDR3 coding DNA: TGTGCCACCGTTGTTGGGGGAGGGCCTAGTGAGCAGTTCTTC.

This clone showed up just once. The chain uses TRBV7-9 and TRBJ1-1, with a tentative D call TRBD1 (5 bases). Per the germline V gene, CDR1 is SEHNR and CDR2 is FQNEAQ (reference sequence). The V and J ends lost 4 bases and 8 bases respectively, with 11 bases between them. This CDR3 contains 12 residues. For the CDR3, the DNA is TGTGCCAGCAGCTACAATCGACAGGAAGCTTTCTTT. This encodes CASSYNRQEAFF.

This chain links TRBV11-2 with TRBJ2-5, with D perhaps matching TRBD2 (5 bases). Germline CDR1 SGHAT, CDR2 FQNNGV. CDR3 length: 14 amino acids. Trimming left V 4 bases short and J 3 bases short, with 12 bases between. CDR3 amino acids: CASSSYDGEETQYF. The CDR3 DNA reads as TGTGCCAGCAGCTCTTACGACGGGGAAGAGACCCAGTACTTC.

The gene calls are TRBV11-3 and TRBJ2-7, with 8 nucleotides matching TRBD1. The CDR3 consists of 15 residues. With 5 bases clipped from V and 2 bases from J, the junction kept 8 bases outside the gene matches. Germline V CDR1 and CDR2: SGHNT, YENEEA. In DNA form, the CDR3 reads TGTGCCAGCAGCCCTCAGGGGGCTGTCGCCTACGAGCAGTACTTC. Translating gives CASSPQGAVAYEQYF.

Only a few counts were recorded for this clone. This chain uses TRBV6-5 with TRBJ1-3; D not resolved. Germline V gene lookup returns CDR1 MNHEY and CDR2 SVGAGI. This CDR3 spans 15 amino acids. V lost 6 bases and J 1 base, leaving 13 bases between the germline ends. CDR3 residues: CASSRLRDSGNTIYF. CDR3 nucleotides: TGTGCCAGCAGCCGACTAAGGGATTCTGGAAACACCATATATTTT.

The rearrangement links TRBV5-5 to TRBJ2-1, with 11 bases that match TRBD2. The CDR3 extends over 17 amino acids. CDR1 is SGHKS, CDR2 YYEKEE, per germline (reference sequence). V lost 4 bases and J lost 7; bases outside the gene matches: 13. This chain's CDR3 is CASSQTHTSGSGNEQFF. CDR3 coding DNA: TGTGCCAGCAGCCAAACTCATACTAGCGGGAGTGGGAATGAGCAGTTCTTC.

The V and J genes are TRBV11-2 and TRBJ2-3; D perhaps matches TRBD1 (6 bases). Germline V lookup: CDR1 SGHAT, CDR2 FQNNGV. This CDR3 is 15 amino acids long. Trimming took off 3 bases at V and 0 bases at J, with 10 bases between the two ends. In DNA form, the CDR3 reads TGTGCCAGCAGCTTTGGACAGCGCAGCACAGATACGCAGTATTTT. It encodes CASSFGQRSTDTQYF. Full variable domain (rest looked up from reference TRBV11-2 and TRBJ2-3): EAGVAQSPRYKIIEKRQSVAFWCNPISGHATLYWYQQILGQGPKLLIQFQNNGVVDDSQLPKDRFSAERLKGVDSTLKIQPAKLEDSAVYLCASSFGQRSTDTQYFGPGTRLTVL.

This clone has a handful of counts. The chain is built from TRBV6-6 and TRBJ2-2; a weak D match, TRBD2 (7 bases). V was trimmed by 6 bases and J by 6 bases, leaving 17 bases between them. In germline, CDR1 is MNHNY, CDR2 SVGAGI (reference sequence). CDR3 length equals 15 residues. CDR3 bases: TGTGCCAGCAGGGGTGATAGGGGGGGAGCCGGGGAGCTGTTTTTT. Protein product: CASRGDRGGAGELFF.

The rearrangement joins TRBV19 to TRBJ2-2; 14 nucleotides line up with TRBD2. Per germline, CDR1 LNHDA and CDR2 SQIVND (reference sequence). The CDR3 has 16 residues. With V trimmed by 4 bases and J by 7 bases, 5 bases remained unmatched. The CDR3 spells CASSTTSGRANGELFF. CDR3 DNA sequence: TGTGCCAGTAGTACGACTAGCGGGAGGGCCAACGGGGAGCTGTTTTTT.

The chain recombines TRBV4-2 with TRBJ2-1; 11 positions agree with TRBD2. Germline values: CDR1 LGHNA, CDR2 YNFKEQ. V dropped 0 bases and J dropped 0; count of bases not matched to a gene: 1. The CDR3 has 17 amino acids. The CDR3 region is CASSQDTSGSSYNEQFF. CDR3 in DNA: TGTGCCAGCAGCCAAGATACTAGCGGGAGCTCCTACAATGAGCAGTTCTTC.

The chain couples TRBV14 to TRBJ2-7; 7 bases map to TRBD2. CDR1 and CDR2 from the germline V gene are SGHDN and FVKESK. This CDR3 contains 15 residues. J gave up 5 bases and V 1 base, and 8 bases lay outside the gene matches. In DNA, the CDR3 is TGTGCCAGCAGCCAAGGTGGCGGGAGTCACCACGAGCAGTACTTC. Encoded protein: CASSQGGGSHHEQYF.

This clone was seen a handful of times. The chain links TRBV12-3 or TRBV12-4 to TRBJ2-7; D possibly corresponds to TRBD1 (5 bases). The germline V and J ends were trimmed by 6 bases and 4 bases, with 10 bases remaining between them. This CDR3 has 12 amino acids. CDR3 DNA: TGTGCCAGCAGCACGACAGCTTACGAGCAGTACTTC. It codes for CASSTTAYEQYF.

The V and J genes are TRBV10-2 and TRBJ1-1; D gene unclear. CDR3 length: 15 amino acids. Germline assignment: CDR1 WSHSY and CDR2 SAAADI. V was cut by 0 bases and J by 6 bases, with 14 bases left in between. The CDR3: CASSESNQRVAEAFF. The CDR3, as DNA: TGCGCCAGCAGTGAGTCGAACCAGCGGGTCGCTGAAGCTTTCTTT.

The chain carries TRBV30 and TRBJ1-1; maybe TRBD1 (6 bases). Trimming removed 1 base from V and 4 bases from J, with 10 bases in between. The germline V gene encodes CDR1 GTSNPN and CDR2 SVGIG (reference sequence). The CDR3 contains 13 residues. The CDR3 spells CAWSALRGTEAFF. CDR3 in DNA: TGTGCCTGGAGTGCCCTCAGGGGCACTGAAGCTTTCTTT.

This clone has just one count. The V call is TRBV7-9, the J call TRBJ2-5, with D hard to call. The CDR3 covers 13 residues. V lost 2 bases and J 2 bases, leaving 6 bases between the germline ends. Germline-derived CDR1 and CDR2 are SEHNR and FQNEAQ (reference sequence). In DNA form, the CDR3 reads TGTGCCAGCAGCTTAAGAGGACAAGAGACCCAGTACTTC. Amino acid sequence: CASSLRGQETQYF.

The V and J genes are TRBV28 and TRBJ1-4, with no clear D. Germline values: CDR1 MDHEN, CDR2 SYDVKM. Trimming took 3 bases from V and 3 from J, leaving 2 bases between them. This CDR3 contains 12 residues. The CDR3, as DNA: TGTGCCAGCAGTTTCGCTAATGAAAAACTGTTTTTT. Protein sequence: CASSFANEKLFF.

The rearrangement joins TRBV6-6 to TRBJ1-1, with a tentative D call TRBD1 (5 bases). The germline V gene encodes CDR1 MNHNY and CDR2 SVGAGI (reference sequence). Trimming removed 0 bases from V and 3 bases from J, with 8 bases in between. The CDR3 is 14 amino acids. The CDR3 protein is CASSYSTAHTEAFF. In DNA form, the CDR3 reads TGTGCCAGCAGTTACTCGACAGCCCACACTGAAGCTTTCTTT.